This T cell receptor (beta chain) was sequenced during a study of cytomegalovirus exposure and HLA in healthy donors. Study-wide results and limits: The authors excluded some V segments, including TRBV6-2 and TRBV6-3, as indistinguishable. With further analysis later on, most CMV-associated TCR beta chains appeared HLA-restricted. What TCR beta sequences reportedly achieved was accurate prediction of HLA-A and HLA-B alleles in most subjects. The study listed some 160 cytomegalovirus-associated TCR beta chains.

The CDR3 is made up of 15 amino acids. With V trimmed by 4 bases and J by 11 bases, 14 bases remained unmatched. CDR1 and CDR2 (germline): MNHEY, SVGAGI. About this clone itself: Its antigen remains unidentified.

The PCR had 60 Vbeta and 13 Jbeta primers. Clones were read by immunoSEQ multiplex PCR, and TCRdb kept only the in-frame ones, dropping some. The table has 150,000 to 200,000 clones, 84% seen once. The sequence was obtained from a man aged 50 to 60 in good health and CMV-seropositive. Sequenced: PBMCs. The chain has TRBV6-5 and TRBJ1-1, with 9 bases lining up with TRBD1. Here the CDR3 DNA reads TGTGCCAGCAGTTTTACACCGAGGGACAGGGTCGGGGCTTTCTTT. This encodes CASSFTPRDRVGAFF.